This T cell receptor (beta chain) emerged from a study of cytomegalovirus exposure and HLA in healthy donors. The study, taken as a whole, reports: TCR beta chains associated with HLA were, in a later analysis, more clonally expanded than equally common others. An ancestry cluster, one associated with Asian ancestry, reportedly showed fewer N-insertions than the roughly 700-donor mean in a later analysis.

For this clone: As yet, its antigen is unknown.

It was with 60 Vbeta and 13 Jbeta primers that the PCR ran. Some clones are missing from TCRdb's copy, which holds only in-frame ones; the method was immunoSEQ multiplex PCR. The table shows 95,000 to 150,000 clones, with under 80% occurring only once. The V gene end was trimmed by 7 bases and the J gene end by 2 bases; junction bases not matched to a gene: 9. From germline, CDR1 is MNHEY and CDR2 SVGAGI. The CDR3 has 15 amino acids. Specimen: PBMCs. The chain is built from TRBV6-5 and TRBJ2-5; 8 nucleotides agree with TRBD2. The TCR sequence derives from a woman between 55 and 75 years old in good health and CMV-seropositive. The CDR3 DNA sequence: TGTGCCAGCACCTCCTCCGGGACTAGACAAGAGACCCAGTACTTC. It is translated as CASTSSGTRQETQYF.